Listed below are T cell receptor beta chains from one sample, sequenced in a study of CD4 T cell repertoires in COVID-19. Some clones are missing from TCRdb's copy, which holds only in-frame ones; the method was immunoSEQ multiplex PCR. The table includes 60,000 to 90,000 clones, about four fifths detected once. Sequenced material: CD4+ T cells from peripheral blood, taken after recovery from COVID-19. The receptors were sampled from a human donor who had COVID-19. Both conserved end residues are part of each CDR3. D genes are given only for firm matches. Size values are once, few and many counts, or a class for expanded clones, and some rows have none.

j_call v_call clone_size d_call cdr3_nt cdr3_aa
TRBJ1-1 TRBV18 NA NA TGTGCCAGCTCACCAGAATTTCTGGGAACTAACACTGAAGCTTTCTTT CASSPEFLGTNTEAFF
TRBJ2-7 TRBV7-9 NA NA TGTGCCAGCAGCTTAGGGGGAGACCCCAACGGGGTTTACGAGCAGTACTTC CASSLGGDPNGVYEQYF
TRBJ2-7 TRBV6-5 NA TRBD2 TGTGCCAGCAGAGCGGGGTTCCCCCCCTACGAGCAGTACTTC CASRAGFPPYEQYF
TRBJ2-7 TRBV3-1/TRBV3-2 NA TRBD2 TGTGCCAGCAGCCAGGGACTAGCTCTCGAGCAGTACTTC CASSQGLALEQYF
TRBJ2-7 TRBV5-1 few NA TGCGCCAGCAGCTTGGGGTCGCGTCAGTACGAGCAGTACTTC CASSLGSRQYEQYF
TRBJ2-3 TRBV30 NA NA TGTGCCTGGACCAAGGACCCCGAGGTAGATACGCAGTATTTT CAWTKDPEVDTQYF
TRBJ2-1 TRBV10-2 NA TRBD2 TGCGCCAGCAGGGGGGGAGGGCGGCGCTACAATGAGCAGTTCTTC CASRGGGRRYNEQFF
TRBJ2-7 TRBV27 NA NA TGTGCCAGCAGCCGGAGGGAGGCAGGGGAGCAGTACTTC CASSRREAGEQYF
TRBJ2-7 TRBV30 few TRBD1 TGTGCCTGGGGCCCCGGACAGGGAATCCCCTACGAGCAGTACTTC CAWGPGQGIPYEQYF
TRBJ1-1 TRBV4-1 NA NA TGCGCCAGCAGAGAGACAGGTTTCCGTACTGAAGCTTTCTTT CASRETGFRTEAFF
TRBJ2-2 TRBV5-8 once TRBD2 TGTGCCACCAAAACCGGGCGGGGGTACACCGGGGAGCTGTTTTTT CATKTGRGYTGELFF
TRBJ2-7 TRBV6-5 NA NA TGTGCCAGCAGTTCCCCCCAGGGACCCTACGAGCAGTACTTC CASSSPQGPYEQYF
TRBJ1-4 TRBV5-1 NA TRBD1 TGCGCCAGCAGCCCGGAACCGGGACAGGGGAATGAAAAACTGTTTTTT CASSPEPGQGNEKLFF
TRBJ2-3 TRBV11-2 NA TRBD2 TGTGCCAGCAGCCCTGGACTAGTTTCCGATACGCAGTATTTT CASSPGLVSDTQYF
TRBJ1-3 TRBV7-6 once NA TGTGCCAGCAGCAGCGACGCTGGATCCGGAAACACCATATATTTT CASSSDAGSGNTIYF
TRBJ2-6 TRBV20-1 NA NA TGCAGTGCCTCACCCGCCAACGTCCTGACTTTC CSASPANVLTF
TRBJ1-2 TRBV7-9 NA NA TGTGCCAGCAGCTTAGGGGCGGTGGCAGGGACCCGCCATGGCTACACCTTC CASSLGAVAGTRHGYTF
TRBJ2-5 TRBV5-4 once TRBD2 TGTGCCAGCAGCTTGGGTCTAGCGGGATGGCAAGAGACCCAGTACTTC CASSLGLAGWQETQYF
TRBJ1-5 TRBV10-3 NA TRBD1 TGTGCCATAGGGACAGGGGCTAGCAATCAGCCCCAGCATTTT CAIGTGASNQPQHF
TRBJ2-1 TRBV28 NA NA TGTGCCAGCAAACCCATTCAACCCGACAATGAGCAGTTCTTC CASKPIQPDNEQFF
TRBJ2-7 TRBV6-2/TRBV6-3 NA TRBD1 TGTGCCAGCAGCATGGGACAGACCTACGAGCAGTACTTC CASSMGQTYEQYF
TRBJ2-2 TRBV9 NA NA TGTGCCAGCAGCGTAGGGGAGACGTACACCGGGGAGCTGTTTTTT CASSVGETYTGELFF
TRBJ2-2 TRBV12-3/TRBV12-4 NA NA TGTGCCAGCACTTTTTACACCGGGGAGCTGTTTTTT CASTFYTGELFF
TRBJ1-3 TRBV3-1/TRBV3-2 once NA TGTGCCAGCAGCCAGAAGACAGCCGGAAACACCATATATTTT CASSQKTAGNTIYF
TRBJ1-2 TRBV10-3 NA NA TGTGCCATCAATGGCGGGATCCGCGAGGACTATGGCTACACCTTC CAINGGIREDYGYTF
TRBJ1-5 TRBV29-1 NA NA TGCAGCGTTGGGGGCCGCAATCAGCCCCAGCATTTT CSVGGRNQPQHF
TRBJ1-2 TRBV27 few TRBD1 TGTGCCAGCCGCGGGACAGGGCTTTATGGCTACACCTTC CASRGTGLYGYTF
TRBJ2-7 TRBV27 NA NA TGTGCCAGCCGCTTGACCGGGCCCTCCTACGAGCAGTACTTC CASRLTGPSYEQYF
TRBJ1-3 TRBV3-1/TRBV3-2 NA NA TGTGCCAGCAGCCCCTTGAAGGGTGGGCCTGGAAACACCATATATTTT CASSPLKGGPGNTIYF